This TCR beta chain originates from a study of T cells in tuberculosis (dated by TCRdb to the late 2010s). In terms of the full investigation: The study combined CD1B tetramers and high-throughput TCR immunosequencing to characterize T cells specific for the mycobacterial lipid antigen glucose monomycolate (GMM). With ten people per group, a South African clinical cohort compared IGRA-negative adolescents, IGRA-positive adolescents with latent tuberculosis, and adults with active tuberculosis. PBMC from active tuberculosis patients were archived either before standard anti-tuberculosis treatment began or within 7 days of its start.

Results and caveats for the whole study, not just this receptor: Compared with IGRA-negative controls, TCR-alpha repertoires from active tuberculosis had smaller mean NN-distances to GMM-specific TCRs, which suggests clonal expansion of these TCRs. Smaller NN-distances were partly driven by shorter CDR3-alpha lengths in active tuberculosis patients, and statistical significance was not reached for the TCR-beta difference. Clinical samples were selected based on the availability of cryopreserved specimens, with adults included as active tuberculosis cases and adolescents included as controls. With the diverse GMM-specific repertoire as input, a classifier achieved around 90% accuracy (AUROC 0.75 to 0.95), whereas GEM motif frequencies as input gave 60% to 70% accuracy.

Notes on this clone: No antigen is known for it. Nothing much larger sits one base from this clone, and base qualities are not available.

TCR libraries were generated with the immunoSEQ multiplex PCR assay, using TCR-beta and/or TCR-alpha/delta assays for each sample. The Illumina high-throughput platform was used to sequence the amplified TCR libraries. The original pipeline was this. Clustering and dimensionality reduction were performed using pairwise TCRdist distances among GMM-specific receptors from ex vivo sorted or in vitro expanded T cells. Each clinical repertoire was scored by mean NN-distance, the average TCRdist to the nearest 10% of tetramer-positive reference sequences. To compute GEM TCR motif frequency, the fraction of unique TCRs matching known GEM sequences by V/J usage and CDR3 length was calculated. Active tuberculosis was classified by linear discriminant analysis with leave-one-out cross-validation, implemented in scikit-learn. This immuneACCESS table, as held by TCRdb, lists in-frame sequences with V and J called but not all clones. Of the missing ones, under half trace to an unresolved V gene in checked studies; the others have no known cause. Clone size and the V and J calls come from that table; the DNA yielded D and trimming. The sample contains around 23,000 clones, approximately 85% of them found a single time. Clones ranked in the top ten supply approximately 15% of the sample.

According to the study, the label for this sample's time point signals: new active TB diagnosis, blood taken before or within 7 days of starting treatment. The active tuberculosis patients were newly diagnosed, HIV-seronegative South African adults aged 18 years or older. Confirmation of active tuberculosis was based on positive sputum smear microscopy and/or a positive M. tuberculosis culture. Immunosequencing was performed on unsorted cryopreserved PBMC and covered about 100,000 T cells per clinical donor on average. The sequence was obtained from an adult with tuberculosis. Sequences were derived from PBMCs, sampled at tuberculosis diagnosis.

The DNA reads TGTGCCAGCAGCCCCCGTGCAGGGTCCTGGGAAGCTTTCTTT. Translated, this is CASSPRAGSWEAFF. The V gene is TRBV6-5 and the J gene is TRBJ1-1; tentative D gene TRBD1, with 5 bases matching. From the germline V gene, CDR1 is MNHEY and CDR2 is SVGAGI. Between the V and J ends, shortened by 6 bases and 8 bases respectively, the junction contains 19 bases. Including cysteine and phenylalanine, the CDR3 has 14 amino acids. CDR3 DNA only is kept here, 42 bases in frame from base 1.